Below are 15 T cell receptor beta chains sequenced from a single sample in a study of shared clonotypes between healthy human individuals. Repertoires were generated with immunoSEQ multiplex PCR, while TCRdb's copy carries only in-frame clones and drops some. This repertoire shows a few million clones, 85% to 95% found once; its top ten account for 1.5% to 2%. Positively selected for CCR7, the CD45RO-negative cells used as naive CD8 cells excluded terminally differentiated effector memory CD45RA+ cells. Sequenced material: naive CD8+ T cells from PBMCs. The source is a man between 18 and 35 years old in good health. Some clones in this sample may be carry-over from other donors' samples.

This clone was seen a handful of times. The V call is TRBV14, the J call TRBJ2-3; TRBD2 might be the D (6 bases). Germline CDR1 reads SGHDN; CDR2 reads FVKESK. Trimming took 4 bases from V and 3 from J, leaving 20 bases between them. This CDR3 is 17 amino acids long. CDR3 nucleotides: TGTGCCAGCAGCCCCCGAACTAGCCCCTGGGGGACAGATACGCAGTATTTT. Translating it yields CASSPRTSPWGTDTQYF.

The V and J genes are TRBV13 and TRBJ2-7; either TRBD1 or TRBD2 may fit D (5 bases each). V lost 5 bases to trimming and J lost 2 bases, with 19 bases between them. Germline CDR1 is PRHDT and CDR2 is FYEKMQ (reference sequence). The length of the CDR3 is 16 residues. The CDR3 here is CASSVTSGARPYEQYF. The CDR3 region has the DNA TGTGCCAGCAGCGTCACTAGTGGGGCCCGACCCTACGAGCAGTACTTC. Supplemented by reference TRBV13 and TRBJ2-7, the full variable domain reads AAGVIQSPRHLIKEKRETATLKCYPIPRHDTVYWYQQGPGQDPQFLISFYEKMQSDKGSIPDRFSAQQFSDYHSELNMSSLELGDSALYFCASSVTSGARPYEQYFGPGTRLTVT.

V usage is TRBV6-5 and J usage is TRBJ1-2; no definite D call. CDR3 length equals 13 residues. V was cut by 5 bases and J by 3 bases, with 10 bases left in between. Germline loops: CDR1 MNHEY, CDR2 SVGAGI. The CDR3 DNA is TGTGCCAGCAGTGCCGGGAACTACTATGGCTACACCTTC. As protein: CASSAGNYYGYTF.

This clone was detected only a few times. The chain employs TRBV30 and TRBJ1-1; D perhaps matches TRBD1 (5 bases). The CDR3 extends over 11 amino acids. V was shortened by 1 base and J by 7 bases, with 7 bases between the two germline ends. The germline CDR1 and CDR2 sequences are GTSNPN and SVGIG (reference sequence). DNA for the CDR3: TGTGCCTGGAGTGGACAGTTTGAAGCTTTCTTT. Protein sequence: CAWSGQFEAFF.

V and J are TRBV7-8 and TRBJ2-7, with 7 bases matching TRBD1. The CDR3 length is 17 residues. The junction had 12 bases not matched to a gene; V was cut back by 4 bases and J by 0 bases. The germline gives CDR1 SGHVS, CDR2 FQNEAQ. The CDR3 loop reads CASSSSPGQLNSYEQYF. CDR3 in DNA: TGTGCCAGCAGCTCGTCCCCGGGACAGCTAAACTCCTACGAGCAGTACTTC.

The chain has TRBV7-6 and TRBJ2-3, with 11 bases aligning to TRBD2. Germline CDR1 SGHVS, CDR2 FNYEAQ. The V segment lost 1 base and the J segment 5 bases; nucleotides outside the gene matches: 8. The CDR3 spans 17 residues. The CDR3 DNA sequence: TGTGCCAGCAGCTTAGTGGCGACTAGCGGGAACAGAGATACGCAGTATTTT. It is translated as CASSLVATSGNRDTQYF. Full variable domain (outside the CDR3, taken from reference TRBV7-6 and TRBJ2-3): GAGVSQSPRYKVTKRGQDVALRCDPISGHVSLYWYRQALGQGPEFLTYFNYEAQQDKSGLPNDRFSAERPEGSISTLTIQRTEQRDSAMYRCASSLVATSGNRDTQYFGPGTRLTVL.

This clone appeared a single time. CDR3 amino acids: CASSPRGTGLEQYF. The CDR3 DNA reads TGTGCCAGCAGCCCACGGGGGACAGGGCTCGAGCAGTACTTC. V and J are TRBV5-6 and TRBJ2-7; 9 bases fit TRBD1. This CDR3 is 14 amino acids long. Per germline, CDR1 SGHDT and CDR2 YYEEEE. The J segment lost 6 bases and the V segment lost 4 bases, leaving 8 bases of the junction unmatched.

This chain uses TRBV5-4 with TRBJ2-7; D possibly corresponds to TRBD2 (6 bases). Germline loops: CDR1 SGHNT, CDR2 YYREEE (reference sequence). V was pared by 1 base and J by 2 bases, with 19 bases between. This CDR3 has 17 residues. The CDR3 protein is CASSLFPRRGQTYEQYF. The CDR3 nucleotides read TGTGCCAGCAGCTTGTTTCCCCGGCGGGGCCAGACCTACGAGCAGTACTTC. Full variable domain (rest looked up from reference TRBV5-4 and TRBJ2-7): ETGVTQSPTHLIKTRGQQVTLRCSSQSGHNTVSWYQQALGQGPQFIFQYYREEENGRGNFPPRFSGLQFPNYSSELNVNALELDDSALYLCASSLFPRRGQTYEQYFGPGTRLTVT.

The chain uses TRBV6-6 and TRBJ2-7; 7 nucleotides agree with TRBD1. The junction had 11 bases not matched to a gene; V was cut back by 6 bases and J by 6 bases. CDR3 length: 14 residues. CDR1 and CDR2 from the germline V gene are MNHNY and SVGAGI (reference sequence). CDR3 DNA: TGTGCCAGCAGACCGACAGGGCACCCGCTCGAGCAGTACTTC. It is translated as CASRPTGHPLEQYF.

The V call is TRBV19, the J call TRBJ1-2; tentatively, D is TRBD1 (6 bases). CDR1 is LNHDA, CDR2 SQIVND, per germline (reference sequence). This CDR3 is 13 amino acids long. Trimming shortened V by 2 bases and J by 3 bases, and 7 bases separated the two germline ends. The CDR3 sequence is CASSIWTDYGYTF. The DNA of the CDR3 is TGTGCCAGTAGTATATGGACAGACTATGGCTACACCTTC.

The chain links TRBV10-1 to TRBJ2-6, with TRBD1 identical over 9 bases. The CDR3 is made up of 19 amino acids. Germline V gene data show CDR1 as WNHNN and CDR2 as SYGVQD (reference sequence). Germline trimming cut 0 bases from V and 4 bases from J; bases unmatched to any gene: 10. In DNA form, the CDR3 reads TGCGCCAGCAGTGAGTCGATGGGGGACAGGGTATACGGGGCCAACGTCCTGACTTTC. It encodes CASSESMGDRVYGANVLTF.

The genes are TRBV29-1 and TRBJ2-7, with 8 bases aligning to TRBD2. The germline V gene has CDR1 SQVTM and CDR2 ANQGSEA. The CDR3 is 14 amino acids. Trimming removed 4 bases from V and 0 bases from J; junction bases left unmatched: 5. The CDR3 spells CSVVGGLDSYEQYF. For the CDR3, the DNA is TGCAGCGTTGTAGGGGGACTAGACTCCTACGAGCAGTACTTC.

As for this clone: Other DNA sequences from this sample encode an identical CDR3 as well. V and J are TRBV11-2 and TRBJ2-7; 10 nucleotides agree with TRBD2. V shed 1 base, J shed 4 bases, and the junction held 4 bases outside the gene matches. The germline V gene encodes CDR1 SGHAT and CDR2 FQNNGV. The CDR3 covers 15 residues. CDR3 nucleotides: TGTGCCAGCAGCTTAGGGCTAGCGGGAGTTTACGAGCAGTACTTC. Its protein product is CASSLGLAGVYEQYF.

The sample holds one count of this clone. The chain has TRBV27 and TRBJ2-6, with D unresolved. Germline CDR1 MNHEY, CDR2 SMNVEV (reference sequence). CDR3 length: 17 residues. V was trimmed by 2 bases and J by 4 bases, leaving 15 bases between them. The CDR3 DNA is TGTGCCAGCAGTTTAGGCGGCGCCACCCCCGGGGCCAACGTCCTGACTTTC. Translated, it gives CASSLGGATPGANVLTF. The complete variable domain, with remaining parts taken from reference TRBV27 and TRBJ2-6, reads EAQVTQNPRYLITVTGKKLTVTCSQNMNHEYMSWYRQDPGLGLRQIYYSMNVEVTDKGDVPEGYKVSRKEKRNFPLILESPSPNQTSLYFCASSLGGATPGANVLTFGAGSRLTVL.

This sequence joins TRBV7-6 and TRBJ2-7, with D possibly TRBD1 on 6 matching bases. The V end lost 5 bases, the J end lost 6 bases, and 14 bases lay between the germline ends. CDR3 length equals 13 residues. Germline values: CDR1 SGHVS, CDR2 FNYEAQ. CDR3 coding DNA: TGTGCCAGCAGCGATACAGGGATGAGCGAGCAGTACTTC. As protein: CASSDTGMSEQYF.